The rows below give T cell receptor beta chains drawn from one sample of a study of shared clonotypes between healthy human individuals. Produced via immunoSEQ multiplex PCR; TCRdb's table is partial and in-frame only. The sample includes 980,000 or so clones, around three quarters of them seen just once. The source material was memory CD4+ T cells sorted from blood. Receptors originate from a young man in good health. Both conserved end residues are part of each CDR3. The D gene is left open where the match is weak. The size of a clone is reported for some rows only, either as once, few or many, or as a class for expanded clones.

CDR3 length	clone size	V gene	J gene	D gene	CDR3 protein	CDR3 DNA
13	.	TRBV18	TRBJ2-5	.	CASSPGAKETQYF	TGTGCCAGCTCACCAGGGGCAAAAGAGACCCAGTACTTC
14	.	TRBV7-6	TRBJ2-7	.	CASSGVRGDYEQYF	TGTGCCAGCAGCGGCGTGAGGGGGGACTACGAGCAGTACTTC
15	.	TRBV5-1	TRBJ1-1	TRBD1	CASSLYRGQDTEAFF	TGCGCCAGCAGCTTATACAGGGGGCAAGATACTGAAGCTTTCTTT
14	.	TRBV19	TRBJ1-1	TRBD1	CASSRTGKSTEAFF	TGTGCCAGTAGTCGGACAGGGAAGTCCACTGAAGCTTTCTTT
15	.	TRBV5-1	TRBJ2-1	TRBD2	CASASAGGPFHEQFF	TGCGCCAGCGCGTCAGCGGGAGGGCCCTTTCATGAGCAGTTCTTC
11	many	TRBV4-1	TRBJ2-1	.	CASSQDQEQFF	TGCGCCAGCAGCCAAGATCAGGAGCAGTTCTTC
14	.	TRBV6-5	TRBJ2-7	TRBD1	CASSGGQGVREQYF	TGTGCCAGCAGTGGGGGACAGGGAGTGAGGGAGCAGTACTTC
17	many	TRBV6-4	TRBJ2-7	TRBD2	CASSDSIAGPATYEQYF	TGTGCCAGCAGTGACTCGATAGCGGGTCCGGCGACCTACGAGCAGTACTTC
14	many	TRBV6-6	TRBJ1-2	.	CASTPGRVNYGYTF	TGTGCCAGCACCCCCGGGAGAGTTAACTATGGCTACACCTTC
15	.	TRBV5-1	TRBJ2-5	TRBD2	CASSRTSGNKETQYF	TGCGCCAGCAGCCGCACTAGCGGGAACAAAGAGACCCAGTACTTC
15	.	TRBV5-4	TRBJ2-5	.	CASSSRTELQETRYF	TGTGCCAGCAGCTCTAGGACAGAACTCCAAGAGACCCGGTACTTC
15	.	TRBV2	TRBJ2-3	TRBD2	CASSVGVAGRDTQYF	TGTGCCAGCAGTGTCGGTGTAGCGGGAAGGGATACGCAGTATTTT
15	.	TRBV2	TRBJ2-3	.	CASSRTSSSTDTQYF	TGTGCCAGCTCAAGGACGTCGAGTAGCACAGATACGCAGTATTTT
13	.	TRBV9	TRBJ1-3	.	CASSPGVGNTIYF	TGTGCCAGCAGCCCCGGGGTGGGAAACACCATATATTTT
14	.	TRBV5-4	TRBJ1-4	.	CASSLAPSGEKLFF	TGTGCCAGCAGCTTGGCCCCTTCCGGTGAAAAACTGTTTTTT
13	.	TRBV5-1	TRBJ2-7	TRBD1	CASSLGDRVEQYF	TGCGCCAGCAGCTTGGGGGACAGGGTCGAGCAGTACTTC
15	.	TRBV2	TRBJ2-5	TRBD2	CASRQAGGGQETQYF	TGTGCCAGCAGGCAAGCGGGAGGTGGGCAAGAGACCCAGTACTTC
13	.	TRBV13	TRBJ1-4	.	CASSLSERKKLFF	TGTGCCAGCAGCTTGTCGGAAAGGAAGAAACTGTTTTTT
14	.	TRBV7-2	TRBJ2-7	TRBD2	CASSLFTSGAEQYF	TGTGCCAGCAGCTTATTCACTAGCGGGGCCGAGCAGTACTTC
13	.	TRBV7-8	TRBJ2-5	.	CASADPMQETQYF	TGTGCCAGCGCCGACCCCATGCAAGAGACCCAGTACTTC
14	.	TRBV6-1	TRBJ1-5	.	CASSETTDLPSQHF	TGTGCCAGCAGTGAAACGACAGACCTCCCCTCACAGCATTTT
15	.	TRBV6-5	TRBJ2-7	.	CASSYALGGGYEQYF	TGTGCCAGCAGTTACGCCCTAGGCGGCGGCTACGAGCAGTACTTC
16	.	TRBV19	TRBJ2-5	.	CASSIVSQGPGETQYF	TGTGCCAGTAGTATAGTCTCACAGGGCCCGGGGGAGACCCAGTACTTC
21	.	TRBV9	TRBJ2-6	TRBD1	CASSVAPLGTGGYSGANVLTF	TGTGCCAGCAGCGTAGCCCCCCTAGGGACAGGGGGTTACTCTGGGGCCAACGTCCTGACTTTC
13	.	TRBV5-1	TRBJ2-5	.	CASTRDGQETQYF	TGCGCCAGTACGCGGGACGGACAAGAGACCCAGTACTTC
15	.	TRBV18	TRBJ2-7	.	CASSPVPPPAYEQYF	TGTGCCAGCTCACCAGTCCCCCCACCGGCCTACGAGCAGTACTTC
18	.	TRBV4-1	TRBJ2-1	.	CASSQARVGKGSANEQFF	TGCGCCAGCAGCCAAGCTCGGGTAGGGAAGGGCTCGGCGAATGAGCAGTTCTTC